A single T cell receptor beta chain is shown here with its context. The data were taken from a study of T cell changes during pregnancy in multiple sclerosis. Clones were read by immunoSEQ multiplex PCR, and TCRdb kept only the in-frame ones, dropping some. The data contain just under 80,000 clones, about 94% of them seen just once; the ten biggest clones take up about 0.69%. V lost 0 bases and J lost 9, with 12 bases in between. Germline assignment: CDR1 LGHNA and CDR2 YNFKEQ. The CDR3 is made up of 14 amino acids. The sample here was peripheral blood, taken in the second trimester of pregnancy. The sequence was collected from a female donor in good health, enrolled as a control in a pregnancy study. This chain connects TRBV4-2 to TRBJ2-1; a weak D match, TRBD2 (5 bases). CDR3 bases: TGTGCCAGCAGCCAAGATATCCTAGCCATTGAGCAGTTCTTC. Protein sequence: CASSQDILAIEQFF.